Each of the 22 T cell receptor beta chains below was sequenced from the same sample in a study of cytomegalovirus exposure and HLA in healthy donors. The PCR contained 60 Vbeta and 13 Jbeta primers. Repertoires were generated with immunoSEQ multiplex PCR, while TCRdb's copy carries only in-frame clones and drops some. The table lists 100,000 to 150,000 clones, about four fifths of them singletons. Sequencing was done on a sample of PBMCs. The receptors come from a man aged 18 to 29 in good health and CMV-seronegative.

The chain uses TRBV7-2 and TRBJ1-3; no clear D gene. CDR3 length equals 16 residues. The germline gives CDR1 SGHTA, CDR2 FQGNSA. V lost 1 base, J lost 0 bases, and 10 bases lay in between. The DNA for the CDR3 is TGTGCCAGCAGCTTAGAACAGCTTTACTCTGGAAACACCATATATTTT. Translation gives CASSLEQLYSGNTIYF.

The chain is built from TRBV15 and TRBJ1-3; no reliable D call. CDR1 is LNHNV and CDR2 is YYDKDF in the germline V gene (reference sequence). Trimming removed 1 base from V and 4 bases from J, with 8 bases in between. The CDR3 totals 14 residues. The CDR3 region has the DNA TGTGCCACCAGCAGAGTAGAGCGGGGAAACACCATATATTTT. Residues: CATSRVERGNTIYF.

The V and J genes are TRBV13 and TRBJ2-1, with 12 bases that match TRBD2. With V trimmed by 3 bases and J by 8 bases, 8 bases remained unmatched. The CDR3 has 16 residues. From germline, CDR1 is PRHDT and CDR2 FYEKMQ (reference sequence). In DNA form, the CDR3 reads TGTGCCAGCAGCTTGGCTAGCGGGGGGGCGGGCGATGAGCAGTTCTTC. Protein: CASSLASGGAGDEQFF. Full variable domain (missing parts from reference TRBV13 and TRBJ2-1): AAGVIQSPRHLIKEKRETATLKCYPIPRHDTVYWYQQGPGQDPQFLISFYEKMQSDKGSIPDRFSAQQFSDYHSELNMSSLELGDSALYFCASSLASGGAGDEQFFGPGTRLTVL.

This clone was observed a handful of times. The J gene is TRBJ1-2, the V gene TRBV27; no clear D. Germline assignment: CDR1 MNHEY and CDR2 SMNVEV (reference sequence). The CDR3 has 17 amino acids. Trimming took off 8 bases at V and 2 bases at J, with 24 bases between the two ends. The CDR3 loop is CASLPARPYGFNYGYTF. In nucleotides, the CDR3 is TGTGCCAGCCTCCCTGCGAGACCTTACGGGTTCAACTATGGCTACACCTTC.

This clone was recorded once. The chain carries TRBV6-1 and TRBJ1-1; unclear D gene. Germline CDR1 is MNHNS and CDR2 is SASEGT. This CDR3 region has 13 residues. V was pared by 2 bases and J by 2 bases, with 6 bases between. For the CDR3, the DNA is TGTGCCAGCAGTGAAAAGACTAACACTGAAGCTTTCTTT. Translation gives CASSEKTNTEAFF.

The chain uses TRBV9 and TRBJ2-7, with a tentative D call TRBD1 (6 bases). Deletions cut 0 bases from V and 5 bases from J, with 12 bases between. The CDR3 spans 14 residues. Germline assignment: CDR1 SGDLS and CDR2 YYNGEE. The CDR3 sequence: CASSVAQGSNEQYF. CDR3 nucleotides: TGTGCCAGCAGCGTAGCTCAGGGGAGCAACGAGCAGTACTTC.

This clone was counted a single time. The rearrangement joins TRBV19 to TRBJ2-1; 8 nucleotides align to TRBD1. CDR3 length: 16 amino acids. Germline V gene lookup returns CDR1 LNHDA and CDR2 SQIVND (reference sequence). J lost 7 bases, V lost 9 bases, and 17 bases had no gene match. The CDR3 nucleotides read TGTGCCAGCCGAAAAGGTGGACAGGGTGGGCAGAATGAGCAGTTCTTC. Protein sequence: CASRKGGQGGQNEQFF.

The chain recombines TRBV5-1 with TRBJ1-1, with 9 bases fitting TRBD1. The CDR3 has 15 amino acids. Germline V gene data show CDR1 as SGHRS and CDR2 as YFSETQ. The trim removed 5 bases at V and 3 bases at J, leaving 8 bases unmatched. CDR3 loop: CASRVTRDRDTEAFF. DNA of the CDR3: TGCGCCAGCAGGGTAACCCGGGACAGGGACACTGAAGCTTTCTTT.

The chain has TRBV10-3 and TRBJ1-2; TRBD1 agrees at 12 bases. J gave up 4 bases and V 5 bases, and 8 bases lay outside the gene matches. This CDR3 comprises 16 residues. Germline values: CDR1 ENHRY, CDR2 SYGVKD. The CDR3 DNA is TGTGCCATCAGTAAGGGACAGGGGGCGAGTTCCTATGGCTACACCTTC. It specifies CAISKGQGASSYGYTF.

The rearrangement uses TRBV5-1 and TRBJ2-3, with 7 nucleotides matching TRBD1. The CDR3 loop spans 18 amino acids. In germline, CDR1 is SGHRS, CDR2 YFSETQ. Losses at the gene ends were 3 bases for V and 1 base for J; bases not matched to a gene: 14. The CDR3 spells CASSYLGQALTGTDTQYF. The DNA for the CDR3 is TGCGCCAGCAGCTATCTAGGACAGGCCCTTACGGGCACAGATACGCAGTATTTT.

In its sample, this clone was seen once. This chain joins TRBV28 and TRBJ1-5; D may be TRBD1 (6 bases). V lost 9 bases to trimming and J lost 5 bases, with 14 bases between them. Germline V gene data show CDR1 as MDHEN and CDR2 as SYDVKM. The CDR3 covers 13 residues. In nucleotides, the CDR3 is TGTGCCAGTTCAGGGGCTAGGTATCAGCCCCAGCATTTT. Translated, it gives CASSGARYQPQHF.

This chain connects TRBV27 to TRBJ1-4; 8 nucleotides agree with TRBD1. The junction had 12 bases not matched to a gene; V was cut back by 7 bases and J by 8 bases. There are 15 residues in the CDR3. Germline lookup yields CDR1 MNHEY and CDR2 SMNVEV (reference sequence). CDR3 protein: CASKDRDGLGEKLFF. CDR3 bases: TGTGCCAGCAAGGACAGGGATGGCTTGGGGGAAAAACTGTTTTTT.

The chain links TRBV5-6 to TRBJ2-7; tentative D call: TRBD2 (5 bases). The germline V and J ends were trimmed by 3 bases and 3 bases, with 7 bases remaining between them. Germline V gene sequence: CDR1 SGHDT, CDR2 YYEEEE. CDR3 length: 12 amino acids. CDR3 nucleotides: TGTGCCAGCAGCTCGACTAACTACGAGCAGTACTTC. It is translated as CASSSTNYEQYF.

The chain is built from TRBV18 and TRBJ2-1, with TRBD2 as a possible D gene (6 bases). V was trimmed by 6 bases and J by 5 bases, leaving 17 bases between them. CDR3 length: 15 amino acids. Germline loops: CDR1 KGHSH, CDR2 LQKENI. CDR3 region: CASSRAGTSHNEQFF. The CDR3 DNA reads TGTGCCAGCTCCCGAGCCGGGACTTCACACAATGAGCAGTTCTTC.

The chain recombines TRBV5-4 with TRBJ2-5; 13 bases agree with TRBD2. The CDR3 is 15 amino acids. The V gene's germline CDR1 is SGHNT and CDR2 YYREEE (reference sequence). The trim removed 4 bases at V and 5 bases at J, leaving 5 bases unmatched. The CDR3 here is CASSAGLAGLETQYF. In DNA form, the CDR3 reads TGTGCCAGCAGCGCGGGACTAGCGGGGTTGGAGACCCAGTACTTC.

The J gene is TRBJ1-6, the V gene TRBV6-1; 7 bases are shared with TRBD1. Germline trimming cut 5 bases from V and 8 bases from J; bases unmatched to any gene: 6. Per germline, CDR1 MNHNS and CDR2 SASEGT. The CDR3 extends over 14 amino acids. The CDR3 sequence: CASSPRDRDSPLHF. The CDR3 bases are TGTGCCAGCAGTCCCCGCGACAGGGATTCACCCCTCCACTTT.

This chain connects TRBV11-1 to TRBJ2-5; D possibly corresponds to TRBD1 (5 bases). Deletions cut 1 base from V and 4 bases from J, with 10 bases between. Germline V lookup: CDR1 SGHAT, CDR2 FQDESV (reference sequence). This CDR3 is 14 amino acids long. In DNA form, the CDR3 reads TGTGCCAGCAGCTTAGGGGGCCCTACAGAGACCCAGTACTTC. As protein: CASSLGGPTETQYF.

The J gene is TRBJ1-2, the V gene TRBV2; 9 bases are a match to TRBD1. The CDR3 is 14 amino acids. CDR1 and CDR2 (germline): SNHLY, FYNNEI. Trimming removed 3 bases from V and 7 bases from J; junction bases left unmatched: 6. Here the CDR3 reads CASSEVTGGFGYTF. In DNA, the CDR3 is TGTGCCAGCAGTGAGGTTACAGGGGGCTTTGGCTACACCTTC.

This clone has only a few counts. The chain combines TRBV19 with TRBJ2-7; TRBD1 agrees at 9 bases. The ends lost 6 bases at V and 5 bases at J; junction bases unmatched: 11. CDR1 and CDR2 from the germline V gene are LNHDA and SQIVND (reference sequence). The CDR3 runs to 15 residues. For the CDR3, the DNA is TGTGCCAGTAGCACCCCCGGGACAGGGCTGCACGAGCAGTACTTC. It specifies CASSTPGTGLHEQYF.

In its sample, this clone was seen once. CDR3 loop: CASSFSGGGQPQHF. The CDR3 bases are TGTGCCAGCAGCTTTTCAGGGGGAGGTCAGCCCCAGCATTTT. The chain joins TRBV5-6 to TRBJ1-5, with 7 bases lining up with TRBD1. V shed 2 bases and J 6 bases; nucleotides not matched to a gene: 5. The CDR3 is made up of 14 amino acids. Germline CDR1 reads SGHDT; CDR2 reads YYEEEE.

The chain recombines TRBV9 with TRBJ1-6; a possible D gene is TRBD1 (6 bases). In germline, CDR1 is SGDLS, CDR2 YYNGEE. This CDR3 has 14 residues. Trimming pared 0 bases from V and 9 bases from J, leaving 10 bases between. The CDR3 coding sequence is TGTGCCAGCAGCGTAGGGCAGGGGAGTTCACCCCTCCACTTT. Its translation: CASSVGQGSSPLHF.

The rearrangement joins TRBV4-1 to TRBJ1-2; D uncertain. There are 14 residues in the CDR3. Trimming pared 2 bases from V and 4 bases from J, leaving 11 bases between. Germline V gives CDR1 MGHRA, CDR2 YSYEKL. CDR3 nucleotides: TGCGCCAGCAGCCAAACGGGAGCGAGCTATGGCTACACCTTC. This codes for CASSQTGASYGYTF.